This TCR beta chain was captured by sequencing in a study of blood T cell repertoires in COVID-19. Only in-frame clones appear in the TCRdb table, and some are missing; sequencing was by immunoSEQ multiplex PCR. The sample contains about 58,000 clones, around 83% of which appear only once. This CDR3 is built from 15 residues. Germline V gene sequence: CDR1 MGHRA, CDR2 YSYEKL. V lost 5 bases, J lost 5 bases, and 5 bases stayed unmatched. The clonotype originates from a human donor in a cohort sampled during active COVID-19. The V call is TRBV4-1, the J call TRBJ1-4; 10 nucleotides match TRBD1. Material: peripheral blood. CDR3 nucleotide sequence: TGCGCCAGCAGCAAACCGGACAGGGGGAATGAAAAACTGTTTTTT. Translation: CASSKPDRGNEKLFF.